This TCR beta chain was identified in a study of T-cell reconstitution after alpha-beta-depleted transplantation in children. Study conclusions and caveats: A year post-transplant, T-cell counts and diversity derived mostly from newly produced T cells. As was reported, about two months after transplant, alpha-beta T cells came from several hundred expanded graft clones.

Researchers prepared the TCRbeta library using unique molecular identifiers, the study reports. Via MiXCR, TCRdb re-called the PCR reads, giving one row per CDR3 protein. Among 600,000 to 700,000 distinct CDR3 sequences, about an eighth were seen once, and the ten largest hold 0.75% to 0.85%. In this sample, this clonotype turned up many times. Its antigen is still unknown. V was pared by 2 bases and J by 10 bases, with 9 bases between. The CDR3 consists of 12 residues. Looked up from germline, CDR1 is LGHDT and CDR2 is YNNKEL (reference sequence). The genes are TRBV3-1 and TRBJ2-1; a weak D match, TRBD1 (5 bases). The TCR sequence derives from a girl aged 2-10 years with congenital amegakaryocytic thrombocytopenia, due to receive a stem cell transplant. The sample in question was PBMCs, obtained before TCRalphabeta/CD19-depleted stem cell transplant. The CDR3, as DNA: TGTGCCAGCAGCCAAACCCGACAGGAGCAGTTCTTC. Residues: CASSQTRQEQFF.